This T cell receptor (beta chain) was documented in a study of control samples from healthy donors and cancer patients. Produced via immunoSEQ multiplex PCR; TCRdb's table is partial and in-frame only. Among fewer than 200,000 clones listed, 85% to 95% were seen once. This CDR3 has 14 residues. V was trimmed by 4 bases and J by 7 bases, leaving 18 bases between them. Germline V lookup: CDR1 SGHTS, CDR2 YDEGEE. This chain joins TRBV5-8 and TRBJ2-7; D is ambiguous. The origin of this receptor is a young man in good health. The sample consisted of blood. CDR3 amino acids: CASSITPTRREQYF. Here the CDR3 DNA reads TGTGCCAGCAGCATTACACCTACCCGGCGGGAGCAGTACTTC.